What follows describes a single T cell receptor (beta chain). Germline CDR1 KGHSH, CDR2 LQKENI. V was pared by 3 bases and J by 2 bases, with 13 bases between. The CDR3 totals 15 residues. PCR amplification relied on 60 Vbeta primers (plus 13 Jbeta primers). Profiling relied on immunoSEQ multiplex PCR, and the TCRdb table lists in-frame clones only, not all of them. This table holds approximately 100,000 clones, 65% to 80% found once. The data were taken from a study of cytomegalovirus exposure and HLA in healthy donors. This receptor was taken from a female donor in good health and CMV-seropositive. The sequenced sample was PBMCs. J is TRBJ1-2 and V is TRBV18; tentatively, D is TRBD1 (6 bases). The CDR3 region has the DNA TGTGCCAGCTCACCTGGGGGCAGCACGAACTATGGCTACACCTTC. It translates to CASSPGGSTNYGYTF.